A single sample gave rise to the 31 T cell receptor beta chains below, sequenced in a study of blood T cell repertoires in COVID-19. Profiled with immunoSEQ multiplex PCR; TCRdb holds only in-frame clones, not every one. The sample lists more than 250,000 clones; nearly 90% were seen once. The source material was PBMCs or T cells enriched from blood (not recorded which). These receptors were collected from a woman between 25 and 40 years old who had recovered from COVID-19.

This clone was detected only once. The chain couples TRBV14 to TRBJ1-1; no definite D call. This CDR3 comprises 13 residues. Trimming stripped 3 bases from V and 5 bases from J, with 10 bases between. Germline values: CDR1 SGHDN, CDR2 FVKESK. CDR3 DNA: TGTGCCAGCAGCCACACTACCGATACTGAAGCTTTCTTT. As protein: CASSHTTDTEAFF.

Only one count was recorded for this clone. The V and J genes are TRBV19 and TRBJ1-5; D uncertain. The V gene's germline CDR1 is LNHDA and CDR2 SQIVND (reference sequence). The V gene lost 3 bases and the J gene lost 4 bases, with 7 bases spanning the gap. The CDR3 is 13 amino acids. The CDR3 bases are TGTGCCAGTAGTATTGGAGGGAATCAGCCCCAGCATTTT. Encoded protein: CASSIGGNQPQHF.

CDR3 loop: CASTTGVGNTIYF. As DNA, the CDR3 is TGTGCCAGCACTACAGGGGTTGGAAACACCATATATTTT. The chain combines TRBV6-6 with TRBJ1-3; 7 bases map to TRBD1. With 7 bases clipped from V and 3 bases from J, the junction kept 3 bases outside the gene matches. The CDR3 covers 13 residues. The germline V gene has CDR1 MNHNY and CDR2 SVGAGI (reference sequence).

V usage is TRBV7-8 and J usage is TRBJ2-7; 16 bases line up with TRBD2. Germline V gives CDR1 SGHVS, CDR2 FQNEAQ. V shed 4 bases and J 4 bases; nucleotides not matched to a gene: 4. The CDR3 consists of 16 residues. The CDR3 region has the DNA TGTGCCAGCAGCTCGGGACTAGCGGGGGGGCTGTACGAGCAGTACTTC. Its protein product is CASSSGLAGGLYEQYF.

This clone is a singleton in its sample. The V gene is TRBV9, the J gene TRBJ2-1, with 10 nucleotides matching TRBD1. V trimming: 3 bases; J trimming: 0 bases; junction bases outside the gene matches: 3. The CDR3 sequence is 16 residues long. The germline V gene has CDR1 SGDLS and CDR2 YYNGEE. The CDR3 coding sequence is TGTGCCAGCAGCGGGGGACAGGGGAGCTCCTACAATGAGCAGTTCTTC. It is translated as CASSGGQGSSYNEQFF.

V gene TRBV9 combines with J gene TRBJ1-5; 8 nucleotides line up with TRBD1. Germline assignment: CDR1 SGDLS and CDR2 YYNGEE. V lost 4 bases to trimming and J lost 4 bases; unmatched junction nucleotides: 7. The CDR3 contains 15 residues. For the CDR3, the DNA is TGTGCCAGCAGCTTTGGGACAGGTCCAAATCAGCCCCAGCATTTT. It encodes CASSFGTGPNQPQHF. Together with reference TRBV9 and TRBJ1-5, the CDR3 gives the full variable domain: DSGVTQTPKHLITATGQRVTLRCSPRSGDLSVYWYQQSLDQGLQFLIQYYNGEERAKGNILERFSAQQFPDLHSELNLSSLELGDSALYFCASSFGTGPNQPQHFGDGTRLSIL.

The chain combines TRBV25-1 with TRBJ1-1, with 10 nucleotides matching TRBD1. J gave up 0 bases and V 6 bases, and 1 base lay outside the gene matches. Germline loops: CDR1 MGHDK, CDR2 SYGVNS. This CDR3 region has 14 residues. The CDR3 DNA reads TGTGCCAGCAGGGGGACAGGGGTGAACACTGAAGCTTTCTTT. The encoded protein is CASRGTGVNTEAFF.

The chain recombines TRBV12-3 or TRBV12-4 with TRBJ1-5; D not certain. V lost 2 bases and J 3 bases, leaving 5 bases between the germline ends. This CDR3 comprises 13 residues. CDR3 nucleotides: TGTGCCAGCAGTTTACGTCTCAATCAGCCCCAGCATTTT. This sequence encodes CASSLRLNQPQHF.

The chain carries TRBV5-8 and TRBJ1-1; D unclear. The CDR3 has 14 residues. Trimming took off 7 bases at V and 0 bases at J, with 13 bases between the two ends. CDR1 and CDR2 (germline): SGHTS, YDEGEE. CDR3 sequence: CASSLAPMNTEAFF. The CDR3 DNA reads as TGTGCCAGCTCATTAGCACCCATGAACACTGAAGCTTTCTTT.

This clone was observed a few times. This chain joins TRBV6-1 and TRBJ1-4, with D maybe TRBD1 (6 bases). The CDR3 is 16 residues long. Germline values: CDR1 MNHNS, CDR2 SASEGT. V was pared by 4 bases and J by 6 bases, with 18 bases between. Here the CDR3 reads CASSAPTRGLYEKLFF. As DNA, the CDR3 is TGTGCCAGCAGTGCCCCTACCAGGGGTTTATATGAAAAACTGTTTTTT.

V and J are TRBV2 and TRBJ1-5, with 8 nucleotides matching TRBD1. The CDR3 extends over 15 amino acids. The J segment lost 3 bases and the V segment lost 6 bases, leaving 7 bases of the junction unmatched. Germline V gene data show CDR1 as SNHLY and CDR2 as FYNNEI. This CDR3 is CASSPQGGFNQPQHF. The CDR3 DNA reads TGTGCCAGCAGCCCACAGGGGGGTTTCAATCAGCCCCAGCATTTT.

The chain uses TRBV11-1 and TRBJ2-7; 7 bases align to TRBD1. The V and J ends lost 8 bases and 3 bases, in that order; junction bases with no gene match: 4. Germline V gene sequence: CDR1 SGHAT, CDR2 FQDESV (reference sequence). This CDR3 comprises 12 residues. The DNA for the CDR3 is TGTGCCAGCCGACAGGGTAACTACGAGCAGTACTTC. Translating it yields CASRQGNYEQYF.

V gene TRBV19 combines with J gene TRBJ2-5, with 7 bases lining up with TRBD1. CDR3 length: 16 amino acids. With V trimmed by 4 bases and J by 2 bases, 10 bases remained unmatched. Germline CDR1 LNHDA, CDR2 SQIVND (reference sequence). CDR3 bases: TGTGCCAGTAGTAGGGAGACAGGGACGAGGCAAGAGACCCAGTACTTC. This gives the protein CASSRETGTRQETQYF.

The chain combines TRBV20-1 with TRBJ2-7; no reliable D call. V gave up 3 bases and J gave up 3 bases, with 9 bases separating them. The CDR3 is 12 amino acids. The germline gives CDR1 DFQATT, CDR2 SNEGSKA (reference sequence). CDR3 protein: CSASQELYEQYF. DNA of the CDR3: TGCAGTGCTAGTCAGGAACTCTACGAGCAGTACTTC.

This chain uses TRBV6-5 with TRBJ1-1; TRBD1 aligns across 9 bases. V was pared by 1 base and J by 5 bases, with 5 bases of the junction left unmatched. CDR3 length: 15 amino acids. Germline V CDR1 and CDR2: MNHEY, SVGAGI. This CDR3 is CASSYWGQGGTEAFF. As DNA, the CDR3 is TGTGCCAGCAGTTACTGGGGACAGGGAGGGACTGAAGCTTTCTTT.

CDR3 DNA sequence: TGTGCCAGCAGCCAAAGGGCGGGAGGGGTCGACGAGCAGTACTTC. This translates into CASSQRAGGVDEQYF. This rearrangement joins TRBV3-1 (or the pseudogene TRBV3-2) to TRBJ2-7; 9 positions agree with TRBD2. The CDR3 extends over 15 amino acids. Trimming at V came to 2 bases and at J to 5 bases, leaving 7 bases not matched to a gene. Germline lookup yields CDR1 LGHDT and CDR2 YNNKEL (reference sequence).

V is TRBV5-1 and J is TRBJ1-1; no reliable D call. With 1 base removed from V and 2 bases from J, the gap between germline ends came to 12 bases. The germline V gene encodes CDR1 SGHRS and CDR2 YFSETQ. The CDR3 contains 15 residues. The CDR3, as DNA: TGCGCCAGCAGCTTGACCGGGAGCAGTAACACTGAAGCTTTCTTT. This codes for CASSLTGSSNTEAFF.

The chain joins TRBV4-3 to TRBJ1-1, with no clear D. V was pared by 0 bases and J by 8 bases, with 10 bases between. CDR1 and CDR2 (germline): LGHNA, YSLEER. The CDR3 is 13 residues long. This CDR3 is CASSQDRRREAFF. The CDR3, as DNA: TGCGCCAGCAGCCAAGATAGAAGGCGGGAAGCTTTCTTT.

This chain connects TRBV7-8 to TRBJ1-1, with a tentative D call TRBD1 (6 bases). The CDR3 runs 13 residues. The germline V and J ends were trimmed by 6 bases and 5 bases, with 13 bases remaining between them. Germline V gene data show CDR1 as SGHVS and CDR2 as FQNEAQ. CDR3: CASSRQERTEAFF. In DNA, the CDR3 is TGTGCCAGCAGTCGACAGGAGCGGACTGAAGCTTTCTTT. Supplemented by reference TRBV7-8 and TRBJ1-1, the full variable domain reads GAGVSQSPRYKVAKRGQDVALRCDPISGHVSLFWYQQALGQGPEFLTYFQNEAQLDKSGLPSDRFFAERPEGSVSTLKIQRTQQEDSAVYLCASSRQERTEAFFGQGTRLTVV.

In the case of this clone: Within the sample, other DNA sequences also encode this same CDR3. The chain couples TRBV5-1 to TRBJ1-1; D gene unclear. The germline V gene has CDR1 SGHRS and CDR2 YFSETQ. The germline V and J ends were trimmed by 0 bases and 11 bases, with 11 bases remaining between them. This CDR3 spans 12 amino acids. In DNA, the CDR3 is TGCGCCAGCAGCTTGGAAGGTCTGAGGGCTTTCTTT. It specifies CASSLEGLRAFF.

This clone was counted a few times. The V and J genes are TRBV19 and TRBJ1-1, with TRBD1 as a possible D gene (5 bases). Germline CDR1 LNHDA, CDR2 SQIVND (reference sequence). The CDR3 spans 11 residues. Trimming left V 7 bases short and J 4 bases short, with 7 bases between. The CDR3 coding sequence is TGTGCCAGTAAAAGGGGCACTGAAGCTTTCTTT. Translation: CASKRGTEAFF.

V usage is TRBV18 and J usage is TRBJ2-5, with D perhaps TRBD2 (6 bases). The V and J ends lost 3 bases and 1 base respectively, with 12 bases between them. The CDR3 runs to 15 residues. The germline V gene encodes CDR1 KGHSH and CDR2 LQKENI. In nucleotides, the CDR3 is TGTGCCAGCTCACCGGGCGGGGCTATCCAAGAGACCCAGTACTTC. It translates to CASSPGGAIQETQYF.

The chain has TRBV7-8 and TRBJ1-2, with TRBD1 identical over 9 bases. V shed 5 bases, J shed 4 bases, and the junction held 5 bases outside the gene matches. The germline gives CDR1 SGHVS, CDR2 FQNEAQ. This CDR3 contains 14 residues. The CDR3, as DNA: TGTGCCAGCAGCGCCACGACAGGGGGCTATGGCTACACCTTC. Its protein product is CASSATTGGYGYTF. The full variable domain, its missing parts supplied by reference TRBV7-8 and TRBJ1-2, is GAGVSQSPRYKVAKRGQDVALRCDPISGHVSLFWYQQALGQGPEFLTYFQNEAQLDKSGLPSDRFFAERPEGSVSTLKIQRTQQEDSAVYLCASSATTGGYGYTFGSGTRLTVV.

The chain uses TRBV9 and TRBJ2-5, with D possibly TRBD1 on 5 matching bases. The CDR3 is made up of 14 amino acids. V lost 4 bases to trimming and J lost 5 bases, with 15 bases between them. Germline values: CDR1 SGDLS, CDR2 YYNGEE. The CDR3 sequence: CASSLHPGLETQYF. DNA of the CDR3: TGTGCCAGCAGCCTCCATCCAGGGTTGGAGACCCAGTACTTC.

This chain joins TRBV6-4 and TRBJ2-3, with TRBD2 identical over 8 bases. CDR3 size: 15 residues. V lost 0 bases, J lost 1 base, and 0 bases stayed unmatched. Germline V gives CDR1 MRHNA, CDR2 SNTAGT. For the CDR3, the DNA is TGTGCCAGCAGTGACTCGCGGGGGGGCACAGATACGCAGTATTTT. It yields the protein CASSDSRGGTDTQYF.

The chain's CDR3 is CASSLTPDTEAFF. CDR3 nucleotides: TGTGCCAGCAGCTTAACCCCGGACACTGAAGCTTTCTTT. V and J are TRBV7-9 and TRBJ1-1; D unclear. The CDR3 has 13 residues. V lost 2 bases and J 3 bases, leaving 7 bases between the germline ends. Germline CDR1 is SEHNR and CDR2 is FQNEAQ (reference sequence).

The chain is built from TRBV9 and TRBJ1-2, with D possibly being TRBD1 (5 bases). This CDR3 spans 17 amino acids. Trimming shortened V by 3 bases and J by 2 bases, and 20 bases separated the two germline ends. Germline V gene lookup returns CDR1 SGDLS and CDR2 YYNGEE. The CDR3 nucleotides are TGTGCCAGCAGCGAGGCCCCGGGGGATTTAGAGAACTATGGCTACACCTTC. Amino acids: CASSEAPGDLENYGYTF.

V is TRBV2 and J is TRBJ2-1; tentative D call: TRBD2 (5 bases). There are 15 residues in the CDR3. CDR1 is SNHLY, CDR2 FYNNEI, per germline. Trimming removed 7 bases from V and 9 bases from J, with 22 bases in between. This CDR3 reads CASNSNELAGSEQFF. The CDR3 DNA follows: TGTGCCAGCAATTCGAACGAGCTAGCCGGATCTGAGCAGTTCTTC. The full variable domain, in which reference TRBV2 and TRBJ2-1 provide the parts outside the CDR3, is EPEVTQTPSHQVTQMGQEVILRCVPISNHLYFYWYRQILGQKVEFLVSFYNNEISEKSEIFDDQFSVERPDGSNFTLKIRSTKLEDSAMYFCASNSNELAGSEQFFGPGTRLTVL.

CDR3 in amino acids: CASSLNAGTAHNQPQHF. The CDR3 nucleotides are TGTGCCAGCAGTTTAAACGCCGGGACAGCCCACAATCAGCCCCAGCATTTT. The chain is built from TRBV27 and TRBJ1-5, with TRBD1 matching 7 bases. The CDR3 totals 17 residues. The V gene's germline CDR1 is MNHEY and CDR2 SMNVEV (reference sequence). With V trimmed by 2 bases and J by 3 bases, 10 bases remained unmatched.

V usage is TRBV30 and J usage is TRBJ1-2; perhaps TRBD1 as D (6 bases). CDR1 is GTSNPN and CDR2 is SVGIG in the germline V gene (reference sequence). CDR3 length: 15 amino acids. Trimming removed 8 bases at V and 0 bases at J, with 19 bases between. CDR3 sequence: CAGKNPQGANYGYTF. The DNA for the CDR3 is TGTGCCGGTAAAAACCCACAGGGAGCTAACTATGGCTACACCTTC.

The genes are TRBV4-2 and TRBJ1-6, with D unresolved. The CDR3 runs 17 residues. V was cut by 1 base and J by 0 bases, with 10 bases left in between. Germline V lookup: CDR1 LGHNA, CDR2 YNFKEQ. CDR3 region: CASSQGEGGSYNSPLHF. The CDR3, as DNA: TGTGCCAGCAGCCAAGGGGAGGGTGGCTCCTATAATTCACCCCTCCACTTT.